The next 5 T cell receptor beta chains were all read from a single sample in a study of cytomegalovirus exposure and HLA in healthy donors. The PCR employed 60 Vbeta primers together with 13 Jbeta primers. Clones were read by immunoSEQ multiplex PCR, and TCRdb kept only the in-frame ones, dropping some. The sample yields 160,000 or so clones, less than 85% seen once. Sequencing used PBMCs. These TCRs come from a man aged 40-55 years in good health and CMV-seronegative.

The chain joins TRBV30 to TRBJ1-2, with a weak D call TRBD1 (5 bases). Germline CDR1 reads GTSNPN; CDR2 reads SVGIG (reference sequence). Trimming stripped 4 bases from V and 4 bases from J, with 10 bases between. This CDR3 is 12 amino acids long. DNA for the CDR3: TGTGCCTGGACCCAGGGTACCTATGGCTACACCTTC. It encodes CAWTQGTYGYTF. Looking up the rest from reference TRBV30 and TRBJ1-2 gives the full variable domain: SQTIHQWPATLVQPVGSPLSLECTVEGTSNPNLYWYRQAAGRGLQLLFYSVGIGQISSEVPQNLSASRPQDRQFILSSKKLLLSDSGFYLCAWTQGTYGYTFGSGTRLTVV.

This clone was seen a few times. The chain combines TRBV6-6 with TRBJ1-1; D uncertain. Germline V gives CDR1 MNHNY, CDR2 SVGAGI (reference sequence). V lost 7 bases and J lost 1, with 13 bases in between. There are 14 residues in the CDR3. The CDR3 coding sequence is TGTGCCAGCAAGGACCGAGGAGGGAACACTGAAGCTTTCTTT. Translated: CASKDRGGNTEAFF.

This clone was seen only a few times. In DNA, the CDR3 is TGTGCCAGCAGCGAGAGACAGGGTGTAGGTGAAAAACTGTTTTTT. It encodes CASSERQGVGEKLFF. The chain recombines TRBV7-9 with TRBJ1-4; TRBD1 matches at 7 bases. V was pared by 5 bases and J by 7 bases, with 10 bases of the junction left unmatched. This CDR3 has 15 residues. CDR1 is SEHNR, CDR2 FQNEAQ, per germline (reference sequence).

The chain recombines TRBV25-1 with TRBJ1-4; D call uncertain. The CDR3 has 13 residues. The V end lost 2 bases, the J end lost 6 bases, and 7 bases lay between the germline ends. Germline CDR1 MGHDK, CDR2 SYGVNS. The CDR3 DNA sequence: TGTGCCAGCAGTGAAATGTCAGATGAAAAACTGTTTTTT. Its protein is CASSEMSDEKLFF.

A remark on this clone: The sample holds other DNA sequences that translate to the same CDR3. The rearrangement links TRBV5-1 to TRBJ1-1, with no clear D. Trimming shortened V by 1 base and J by 6 bases, and 13 bases separated the two germline ends. Germline CDR1 SGHRS, CDR2 YFSETQ. The CDR3 is 14 amino acids. The CDR3 reads CASSLPMEDSEAFF. The CDR3 region has the DNA TGCGCCAGCAGCTTGCCCATGGAGGACTCTGAAGCTTTCTTT.